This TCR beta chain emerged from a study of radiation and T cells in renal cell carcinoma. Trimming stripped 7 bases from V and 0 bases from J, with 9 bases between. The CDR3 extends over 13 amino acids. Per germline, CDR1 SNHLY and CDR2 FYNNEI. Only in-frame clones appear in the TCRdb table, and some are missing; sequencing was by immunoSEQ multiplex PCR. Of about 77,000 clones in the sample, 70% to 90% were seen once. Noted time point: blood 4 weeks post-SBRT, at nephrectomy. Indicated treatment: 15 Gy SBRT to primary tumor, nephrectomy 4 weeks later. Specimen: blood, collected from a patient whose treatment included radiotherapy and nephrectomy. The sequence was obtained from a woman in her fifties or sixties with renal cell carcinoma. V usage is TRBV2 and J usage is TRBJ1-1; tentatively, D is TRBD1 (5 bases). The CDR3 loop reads CASKTDLNTEAFF. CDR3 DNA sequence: TGTGCCAGCAAGACAGACTTGAACACTGAAGCTTTCTTT.